Described below is a single T cell receptor (beta chain) sequence and its context. Its antigen is still unknown. This sample stems from a study of identical twins. Points from the study as a whole: Beta out-of-frame twin sharing showed a weaker excess. The authors noted that invariant MAIT and iNKT cells could partly confound zero-insertion analyses. In cord blood, abundant beta clonotypes had fewer insertions; memory showed no trend.

Trimming stripped 2 bases from V and 2 bases from J, with 21 bases between. This CDR3 spans 17 amino acids. Germline V gene lookup returns CDR1 DFQATT and CDR2 SNEGSKA (reference sequence). Addition of a universal primer site occurred through template switching, and cDNA carried unique molecular identifiers. TCRdb reanalysed the 5' RACE reads using MiXCR and keeps one entry per CDR3 protein. The sample shows 450,000 to 600,000 distinct CDR3 sequences, about 22% of them seen only once. These data also formed part of another study, on yellow fever vaccine responses in identical twins.

Source material: CD4+ T cells sorted from blood. The TCR originated in a woman aged 18-29 years in good health. The rearrangement uses TRBV20-1 and TRBJ2-5; a possible D gene is TRBD2 (7 bases). CDR3 nucleotides: TGCAGTGCTAGATCCCTTTTAAGGGGGGGCCTTCAAGAGACCCAGTACTTC. It translates to CSARSLLRGGLQETQYF.